This T cell receptor (beta chain) was observed in a study of technical replicates of blood from several donors. Generated by immunoSEQ multiplex PCR, the TCRdb table keeps only in-frame clones and is missing some. The sample yields 60,000 to 80,000 clones, roughly 90% seen once. The J segment lost 7 bases and the V segment lost 3 bases, leaving 10 bases of the junction unmatched. The germline gives CDR1 LGHNA, CDR2 YSLEER. The CDR3 loop spans 17 amino acids. What was sequenced was PBMCs. The chain combines TRBV4-3 with TRBJ2-1, with 12 bases matching TRBD2. This TCR came from a human donor in good health. Some clones in this sample may be carry-over from other donors' samples. CDR3 region: CASSQDPASGGGNEQFF. The CDR3 DNA follows: TGCGCCAGCAGCCAGGACCCTGCTAGCGGGGGGGGGAATGAGCAGTTCTTC.